The 5 T cell receptor beta chains below all came from one sample that was sequenced in a study of T cells expressing NK-cell markers. Using the 5' RACE reads, TCRdb records one entry per CDR3 protein without DNA. This listing includes approximately 440,000 distinct CDR3 sequences. Input material: blood T cells: a sorted CD56 or NKG2C T cell subset, CD4+ or CD8+ T cells, or bulk PBMC T cells (not recorded which). The receptors shown here come from a woman aged 45-65 years in good health.

This CDR3 is CASRAPGGENRYNEQFF. The rearrangement links TRBV6-1 to TRBJ2-1; with no DNA, the TCRdb D assignment of TRBD1 cannot be verified. From germline, CDR1 is MNHNS and CDR2 SASEGT. The CDR3 length is 17 residues.

V and J are TRBV21-1 and TRBJ1-1. TRBV21-1 is designated a pseudogene. The CDR3 has 13 amino acids. This CDR3 is CASRWVANTEAFF.

This chain links TRBV11-1 with TRBJ1-1. The CDR3 sequence is 13 residues long. Germline V gives CDR1 SGHAT, CDR2 FQDESV (reference sequence). Here the CDR3 reads CASSPLRNTEAFF. Full variable domain (remainder filled in from reference TRBV11-1 and TRBJ1-1): EAEVAQSPRYKITEKSQAVAFWCDPISGHATLYWYRQILGQGPELLVQFQDESVVDDSQLPKDRFSAERLKGVDSTLKIQPAELGDSAMYLCASSPLRNTEAFFGQGTRLTVV.

The chain has TRBV20-1 and TRBJ2-7; TCRdb returns TRBD2, unconfirmable since there is no DNA. The CDR3 sequence is 16 residues long. Germline assignment: CDR1 DFQATT and CDR2 SNEGSKA (reference sequence). CDR3 residues: CSASLRLAGGSYEQYF.

The chain has TRBV12-5 and TRBJ2-3; the D gene TCRdb calls, TRBD2, cannot be checked with no DNA. Germline values: CDR1 LGHNT, CDR2 FRNRAP. This CDR3 region has 16 residues. The CDR3 region is CASGFVLAGDADTQYF.